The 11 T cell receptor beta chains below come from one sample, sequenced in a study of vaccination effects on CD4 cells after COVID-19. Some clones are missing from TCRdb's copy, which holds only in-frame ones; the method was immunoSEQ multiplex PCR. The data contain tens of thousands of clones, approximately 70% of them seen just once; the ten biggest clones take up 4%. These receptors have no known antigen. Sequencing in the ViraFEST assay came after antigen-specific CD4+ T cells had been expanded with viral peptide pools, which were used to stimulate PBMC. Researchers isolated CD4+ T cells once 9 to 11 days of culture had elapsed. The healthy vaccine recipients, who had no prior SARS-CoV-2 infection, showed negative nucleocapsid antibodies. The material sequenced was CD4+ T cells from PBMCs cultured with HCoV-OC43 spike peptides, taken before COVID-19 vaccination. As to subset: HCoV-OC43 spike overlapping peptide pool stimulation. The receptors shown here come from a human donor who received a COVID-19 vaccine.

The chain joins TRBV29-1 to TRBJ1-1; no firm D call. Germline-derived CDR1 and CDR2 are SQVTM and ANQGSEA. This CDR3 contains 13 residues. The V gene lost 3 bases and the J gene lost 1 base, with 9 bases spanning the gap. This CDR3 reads CSVERSWNTEAFF. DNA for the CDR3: TGCAGCGTTGAGCGGAGTTGGAACACTGAAGCTTTCTTT.

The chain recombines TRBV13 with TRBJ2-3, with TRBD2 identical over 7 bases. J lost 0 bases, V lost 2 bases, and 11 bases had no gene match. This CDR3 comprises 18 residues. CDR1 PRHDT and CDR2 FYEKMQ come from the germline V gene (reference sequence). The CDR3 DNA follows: TGTGCCAGCAGCTTACGGCCGTCTAGCGGAACTAGCACAGATACGCAGTATTTT. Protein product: CASSLRPSSGTSTDTQYF.

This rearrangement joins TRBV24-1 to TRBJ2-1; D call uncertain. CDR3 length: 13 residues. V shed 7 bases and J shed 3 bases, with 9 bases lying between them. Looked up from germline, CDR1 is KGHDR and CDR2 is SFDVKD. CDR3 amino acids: CATRAPDYNEQFF. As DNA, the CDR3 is TGTGCCACCAGGGCCCCTGACTACAATGAGCAGTTCTTC.

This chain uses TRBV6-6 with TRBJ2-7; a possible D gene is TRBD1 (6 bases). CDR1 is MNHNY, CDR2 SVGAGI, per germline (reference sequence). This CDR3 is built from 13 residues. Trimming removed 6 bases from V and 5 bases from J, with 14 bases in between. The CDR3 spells CASSRQASHEQYV. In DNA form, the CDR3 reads TGTGCCAGCAGCCGACAGGCAAGTCACGAGCAGTACGTC.

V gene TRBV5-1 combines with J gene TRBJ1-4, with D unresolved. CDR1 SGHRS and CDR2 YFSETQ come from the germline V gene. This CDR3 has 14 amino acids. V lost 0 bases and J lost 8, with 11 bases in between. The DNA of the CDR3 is TGCGCCAGCAGCTTGGACTCCCCTGGCGAAAAACTGTTTTTT. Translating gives CASSLDSPGEKLFF.

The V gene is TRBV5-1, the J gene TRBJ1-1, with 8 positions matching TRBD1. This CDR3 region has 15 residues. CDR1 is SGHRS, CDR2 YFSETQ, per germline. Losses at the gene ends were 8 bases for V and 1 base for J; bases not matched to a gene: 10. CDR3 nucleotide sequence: TGCGCCAGTGACAGGGGCGAACAATCGAACACTGAAGCTTTCTTT. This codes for CASDRGEQSNTEAFF.

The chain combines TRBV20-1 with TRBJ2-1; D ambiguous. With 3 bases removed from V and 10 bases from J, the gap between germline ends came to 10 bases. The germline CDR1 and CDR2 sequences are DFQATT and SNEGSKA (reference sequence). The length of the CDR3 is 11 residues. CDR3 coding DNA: TGCAGTGCTAGTTCCCTTGGGGAGCAGTTCTTC. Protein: CSASSLGEQFF.

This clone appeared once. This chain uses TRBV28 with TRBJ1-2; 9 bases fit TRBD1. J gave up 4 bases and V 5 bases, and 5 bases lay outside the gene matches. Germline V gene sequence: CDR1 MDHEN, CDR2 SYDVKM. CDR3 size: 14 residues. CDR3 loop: CASSPTGGGYGYTF. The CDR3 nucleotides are TGTGCCAGCAGTCCGACAGGGGGAGGCTATGGCTACACCTTC.

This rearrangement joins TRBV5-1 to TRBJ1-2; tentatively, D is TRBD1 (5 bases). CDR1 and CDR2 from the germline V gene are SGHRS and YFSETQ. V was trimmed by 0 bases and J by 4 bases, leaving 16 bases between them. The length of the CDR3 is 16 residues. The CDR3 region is CASSLAPGTNPYGYTF. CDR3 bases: TGCGCCAGCAGCTTGGCCCCAGGGACCAACCCCTATGGCTACACCTTC.

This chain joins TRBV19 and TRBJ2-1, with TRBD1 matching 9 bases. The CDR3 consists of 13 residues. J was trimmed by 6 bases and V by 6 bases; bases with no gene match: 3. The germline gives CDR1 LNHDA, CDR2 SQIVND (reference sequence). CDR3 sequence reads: CASRDRGGNEQFF. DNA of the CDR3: TGTGCCAGTAGGGACAGGGGCGGCAATGAGCAGTTCTTC. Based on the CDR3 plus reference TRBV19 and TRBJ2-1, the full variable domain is DGGITQSPKYLFRKEGQNVTLSCEQNLNHDAMYWYRQDPGQGLRLIYYSQIVNDFQKGDIAEGYSVSREKKESFPLTVTSAQKNPTAFYLCASRDRGGNEQFFGPGTRLTVL.

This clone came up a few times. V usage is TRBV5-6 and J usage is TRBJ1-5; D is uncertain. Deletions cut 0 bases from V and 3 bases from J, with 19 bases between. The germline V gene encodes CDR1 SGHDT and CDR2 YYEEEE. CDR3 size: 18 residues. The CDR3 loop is CASSLENYTWGLNQPQHF. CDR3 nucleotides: TGTGCCAGCAGCTTGGAGAATTATACGTGGGGTCTCAATCAGCCCCAGCATTTT.